This is a list of T cell receptor beta chains from one sample in a study of tumor and adjacent non-tumor tissue in lung cancer. TCRdb re-called the multiplex PCR reads with MiXCR, one entry per CDR3 protein. The sample has tens of thousands of distinct CDR3 sequences; about 66% are singletons. The sequenced sample was lung tumor tissue. These receptors were taken from a man in his sixties with non-small cell lung cancer. The CDR3 runs from the conserved cysteine through the conserved F or W. Clone size is not always given. Where it is, it says once, few, many or a class for expanded clones.

abundance | v_gene | CDR3aa
NA | TRBV12-3/TRBV12-4 | CSSMPGYSNQPQHF
few | TRBV30 | CAFGGGTGELFF
NA | TRBV29-1 | CSVVRGAGFQQYF
NA | TRBV5-1 | CASSKGVTGELFF
NA | TRBV25-1 | CASSAETRHYGYTF
few | TRBV11-1 | CASSARGLTFF
few | TRBV5-1 | CASRGEGNTEAFF
many | TRBV6-1 | CASSDSLRTGGAGPQHF
NA | TRBV6-5 | CASSPQVGIYGYTF
NA | TRBV19 | CASSLLRQGACTTDTQYF
NA | TRBV6-6 | CACNYVTGAGANVLTF
NA | TRBV5-1 | CASNSDSASSLTEAFF
NA | TRBV6-5 | CASSYGGGTQHQETQHF
many | TRBV20-1 | CSARDLTGTSGNLRETQYF
NA | TRBV4-2 | CASSTAGTSNSRLLF
NA | TRBV10-3 | CAISGGACGGAVGDTQYF
once | TRBV12-3/TRBV12-4 | CAMRPFGGNTEAFF
NA | TRBV6-6 | CACSAPGGGEAFF
few | TRBV29-1 | CSVVGQGDTEAFF
NA | TRBV18 | CASSSMENTGELFF
many | TRBV6-5 | CASSRAKGETQYF
NA | TRBV4-1 | CASSQDSRVAWGTQYF
NA | TRBV11-2 | CASSPPNLSANEQFF
NA | TRBV11-3 | CDSSPRLAMAGELFF
NA | TRBV4-3 | CASSQDRAGKTQYF
few | TRBV11-3 | CANSILPGQGAEETQYF
NA | TRBV12-3/TRBV12-4 | CAISSAAGDTIYF
once | TRBV5-6 | CASSWVREEQYF
NA | TRBV6-6 | CASLLGDTQYF
NA | TRBV6-6 | CASSYGEDSFHTDTPYF
once | TRBV11-1 | CAKSTAGLGRYEQYF
NA | TRBV6-2/TRBV6-3 | CASSPPGTSGIYDHYF
NA | TRBV28 | CASSLGSRTGTDTQYF
many | TRBV20-1 | CSARVAGIYGYTF
NA | TRBV6-5 | CASRDPDGTSGKRTDTQYF
NA | TRBV11-1 | CARSSEQGQGTQYF
many | TRBV12-3/TRBV12-4 | CASRPSGGYTF
NA | TRBV5-6 | CASSRDRGGVNTEAFF
NA | TRBV4-3 | CASSQDSRNQYQHF
NA | TRBV12-3/TRBV12-4 | CANSTTGACGELFF
NA | TRBV4-2 | CASNRGPAVAGGNIQYF
NA | TRBV5-6 | CAGSLDLTSIDTQYF
NA | TRBV7-9 | CASSHGGTDRLPFYELYF
NA | TRBV20-1 | CSAVSQTRIGAFF
few | TRBV12-3/TRBV12-4 | CASGQAGERGYTF
NA | TRBV11-2 | CASRLGLDTQYF
NA | TRBV29-1 | CSTRPSSETQYF
few | TRBV5-1 | CASSPDRNYGYTF
NA | TRBV11-2 | CASKGAANEKLFF
NA | TRBV11-3 | CASSLVTNLHDEQYF
NA | TRBV20-1 | CSASPAGGASGEQYF
NA | TRBV29-1 | CGQIQDNEQFF